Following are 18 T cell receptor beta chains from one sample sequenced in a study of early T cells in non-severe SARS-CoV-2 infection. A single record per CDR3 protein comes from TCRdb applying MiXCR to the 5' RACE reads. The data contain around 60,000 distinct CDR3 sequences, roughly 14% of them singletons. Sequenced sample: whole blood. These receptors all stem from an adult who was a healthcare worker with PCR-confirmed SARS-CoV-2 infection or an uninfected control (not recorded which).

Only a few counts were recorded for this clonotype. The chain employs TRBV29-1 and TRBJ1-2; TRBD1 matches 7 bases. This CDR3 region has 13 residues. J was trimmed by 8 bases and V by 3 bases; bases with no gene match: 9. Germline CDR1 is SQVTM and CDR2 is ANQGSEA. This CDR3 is CSVEDRTGRGYTF. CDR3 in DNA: TGCAGCGTTGAGGACAGGACCGGGAGGGGCTACACCTTC.

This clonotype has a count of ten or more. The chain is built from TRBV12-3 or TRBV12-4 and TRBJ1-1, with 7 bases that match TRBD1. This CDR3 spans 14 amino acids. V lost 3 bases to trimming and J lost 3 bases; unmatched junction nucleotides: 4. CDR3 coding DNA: TGTGCCAGCAGTTTTCAGGGGGAGGACACTGAAGCTTTCTTT. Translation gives CASSFQGEDTEAFF.

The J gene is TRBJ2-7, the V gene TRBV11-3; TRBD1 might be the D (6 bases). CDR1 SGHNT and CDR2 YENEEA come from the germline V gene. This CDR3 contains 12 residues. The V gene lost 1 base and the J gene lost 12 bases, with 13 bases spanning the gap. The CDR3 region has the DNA TGTGCCAGCAGCTTAGGAGACGGGACACGGTACTTC. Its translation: CASSLGDGTRYF.

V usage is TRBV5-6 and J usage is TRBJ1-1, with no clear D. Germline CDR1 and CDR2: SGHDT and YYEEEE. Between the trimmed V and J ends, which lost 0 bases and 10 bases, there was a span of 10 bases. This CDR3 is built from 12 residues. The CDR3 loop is CASSLAAAGAFF. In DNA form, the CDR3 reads TGTGCCAGCAGCTTGGCGGCAGCCGGAGCTTTCTTT.

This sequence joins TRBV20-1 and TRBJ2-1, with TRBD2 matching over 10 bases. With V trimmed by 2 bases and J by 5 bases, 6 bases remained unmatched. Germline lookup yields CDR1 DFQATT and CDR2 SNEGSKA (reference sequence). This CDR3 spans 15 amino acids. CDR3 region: CSARSGLAVDNEQFF. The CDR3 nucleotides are TGCAGTGCTAGATCTGGACTAGCGGTGGACAATGAGCAGTTCTTC.

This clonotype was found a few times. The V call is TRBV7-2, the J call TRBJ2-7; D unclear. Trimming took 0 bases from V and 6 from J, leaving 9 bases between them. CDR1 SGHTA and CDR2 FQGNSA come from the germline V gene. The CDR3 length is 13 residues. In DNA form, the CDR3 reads TGTGCCAGCAGCTTAGCCACAGCATCCGAGCAGTACTTC. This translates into CASSLATASEQYF.

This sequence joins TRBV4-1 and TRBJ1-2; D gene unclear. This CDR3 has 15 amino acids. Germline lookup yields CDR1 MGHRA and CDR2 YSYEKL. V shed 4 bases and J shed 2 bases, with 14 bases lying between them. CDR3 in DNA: TGCGCCAGCAGCCCCGTGGCGGACGTGAACTATGGCTACACCTTC. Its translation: CASSPVADVNYGYTF.

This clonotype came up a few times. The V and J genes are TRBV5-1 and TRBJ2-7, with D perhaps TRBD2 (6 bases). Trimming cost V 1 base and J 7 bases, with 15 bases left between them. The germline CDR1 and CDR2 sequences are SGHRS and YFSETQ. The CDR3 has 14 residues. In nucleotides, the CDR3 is TGCGCCAGCAGCTTGCTGTCCCGGGACTCGGAGCAGTACTTC. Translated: CASSLLSRDSEQYF.

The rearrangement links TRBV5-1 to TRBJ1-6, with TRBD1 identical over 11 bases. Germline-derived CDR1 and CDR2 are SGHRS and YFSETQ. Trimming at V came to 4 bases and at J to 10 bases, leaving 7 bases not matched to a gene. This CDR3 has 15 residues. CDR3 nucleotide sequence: TGCGCCAGCAGCCCCCTCCGGGACAGGGGGTCACCCCTCCACTTT. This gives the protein CASSPLRDRGSPLHF.

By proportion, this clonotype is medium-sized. Here the CDR3 reads CASSSSHRGQTEAFF. The CDR3 DNA reads TGTGCCAGCAGCTCCTCACACAGGGGACAGACTGAAGCTTTCTTT. This chain connects TRBV7-2 to TRBJ1-1, with 7 bases that match TRBD1. This CDR3 region has 15 residues. V lost 4 bases and J lost 5; bases outside the gene matches: 10. CDR1 and CDR2 from the germline V gene are SGHTA and FQGNSA.

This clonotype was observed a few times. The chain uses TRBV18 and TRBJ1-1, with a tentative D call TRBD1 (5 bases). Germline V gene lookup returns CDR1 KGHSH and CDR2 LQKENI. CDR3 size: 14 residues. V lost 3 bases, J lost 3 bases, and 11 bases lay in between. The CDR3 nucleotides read TGTGCCAGCTCACCCGCGGGGCGGGACACTGAAGCTTTCTTT. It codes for CASSPAGRDTEAFF.

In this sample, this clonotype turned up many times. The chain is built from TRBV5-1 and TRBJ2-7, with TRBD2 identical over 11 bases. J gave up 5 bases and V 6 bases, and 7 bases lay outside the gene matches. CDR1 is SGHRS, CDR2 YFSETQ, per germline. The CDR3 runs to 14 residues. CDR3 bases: TGCGCCAGCACCCCACTAGCGGGGGTCGACGAGCAGTACTTC. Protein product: CASTPLAGVDEQYF.

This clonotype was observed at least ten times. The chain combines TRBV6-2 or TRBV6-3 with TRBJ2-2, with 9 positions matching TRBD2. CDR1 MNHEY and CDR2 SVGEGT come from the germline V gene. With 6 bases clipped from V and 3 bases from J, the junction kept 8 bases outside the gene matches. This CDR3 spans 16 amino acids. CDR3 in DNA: TGTGCCAGCAGCCTGGGAACTAGCGGGTACACCGGGGAGCTGTTTTTT. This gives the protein CASSLGTSGYTGELFF.

This CDR3 is CASSYPPGTEAFF. In DNA form, the CDR3 reads TGTGCCAGCAGTTACCCGCCGGGGACCGAAGCTTTCTTT. This chain connects TRBV6-2 or TRBV6-3 to TRBJ1-1; tentatively, D is TRBD1 (5 bases). This CDR3 contains 13 residues. Germline CDR1 is MNHEY and CDR2 is SVGEGT. V lost 2 bases and J lost 8, with 12 bases in between.

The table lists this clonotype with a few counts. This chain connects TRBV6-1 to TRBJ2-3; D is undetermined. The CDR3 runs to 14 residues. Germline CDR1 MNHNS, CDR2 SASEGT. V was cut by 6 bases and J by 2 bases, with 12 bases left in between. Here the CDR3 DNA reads TGTGCCAGCAGAATACAGACGGCCACAGATACGCAGTATTTT. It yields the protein CASRIQTATDTQYF.

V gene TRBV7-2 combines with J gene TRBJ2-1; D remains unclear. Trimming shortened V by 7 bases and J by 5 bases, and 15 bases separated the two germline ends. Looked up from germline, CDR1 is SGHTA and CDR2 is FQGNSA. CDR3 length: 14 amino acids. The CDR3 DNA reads TGTGCCAGCACCCCCGTATTGACAAACAATGAGCAGTTCTTC. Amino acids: CASTPVLTNNEQFF.

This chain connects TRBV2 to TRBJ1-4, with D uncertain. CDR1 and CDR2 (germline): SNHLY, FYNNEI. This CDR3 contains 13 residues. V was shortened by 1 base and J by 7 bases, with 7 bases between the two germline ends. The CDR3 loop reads CASSEDPSEKLFF. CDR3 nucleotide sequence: TGTGCCAGCAGTGAAGATCCAAGTGAAAAACTGTTTTTT.

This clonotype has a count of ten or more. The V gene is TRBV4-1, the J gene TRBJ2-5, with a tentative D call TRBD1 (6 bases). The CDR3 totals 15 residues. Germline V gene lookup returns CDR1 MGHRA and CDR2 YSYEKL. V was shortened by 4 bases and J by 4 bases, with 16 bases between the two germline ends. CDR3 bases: TGCGCCAGCAGCCCACGTAGACAGGTAGCAGAGACCCAGTACTTC. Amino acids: CASSPRRQVAETQYF.